This T cell receptor (beta chain) derives from a study of blood T cell repertoires in COVID-19 (TCRdb year 2020). For the wider study: The collaborator samples originated in the United States, Italy and Spain and spanned the acute and convalescent phases of COVID-19. The material from the prospective study consisted of cDNA or gDNA derived from T cells, B-cell-depleted T cells, or PBMCs. Subjects who had been exposed to COVID-19, were actively infected with it, or had recovered from it provided the deeply sampled blood TCRbeta repertoires that made up the dataset. The repertoires were released in a freely available public database intended as a resource for research on the immune response to SARS-CoV-2. The samples were drawn from two sources: the first 160 participants of the ongoing ImmuneRACE study, and 1,000 to 1,500 subjects contributed by 6 global collaborators. Nearly every sample came with metadata listing a de-identified subject ID, COVID-19 status, age in years and sex. Where available, HLA class I and class II types were taken from metadata supplied by the sample provider and were not determined by assay-based typing. Study-wide findings and limitations: Clinical and demographic metadata were provided uncurated, with the amount varying by source and participant.

Cut back by 1 base and 0 bases, the V and J ends lie 20 bases apart. The CDR1 and CDR2 encoded by the germline V gene (reference sequence) are LNHDA and SQIVND. From cysteine to phenylalanine, the CDR3 is 19 amino acids long. The entry retains the CDR3 DNA only, 57 bases that are in frame from base 1. The immunoSEQ Assay, a bias-controlled multiplex PCR, was used to amplify TCRbeta CDR3 regions from genomic DNA. The authors processed their data as follows. The number of nucleated cells in each sample was estimated from the amplification of reference gene primers within the assay. To quantify the absolute abundance of each unique TCRbeta CDR3 rearrangement, sequence reads were collapsed and filtered. For each sample, productive Simpson clonality was calculated by taking the square root of Simpson's diversity index across productive rearrangements. Held by TCRdb, this immuneACCESS table contains in-frame sequences only and omits some clones. Under half of the omission traces to an unresolved V gene where checked; the cause of the rest is unknown. D and trimming were read from the DNA, whereas the V and J calls and clone size are those reported in that table. Present in this sample are 120,000 or so clones, more than 75% of which were seen just once. The biggest ten clones account for 7.6% of the sample.

This clone has only one observation. The specificity of this receptor is unknown. No quality values exist for individual bases; no much larger clone is one base distant. Whole blood was collected in K2EDTA tubes by collaborating institutions according to the institutions' own protocols. Collaborator samples were shipped for TCRbeta analysis as frozen whole blood, isolated PBMCs, or DNA extracted from either sample type. The specimen sequenced was peripheral blood. The rearrangement combines TRBV19 with TRBJ2-3; tentative D gene TRBD2, with 6 bases matching. This TCR came from a man in his forties or fifties with acute or convalescent COVID-19. The nucleotide sequence is TGTGCCAGTAGTATAGTCCCAAAGACATTACGGGGGAGCACAGATACGCAGTATTTT. Translated, this is CASSIVPKTLRGSTDTQYF.